This TCR beta chain came from a study of early T cells in non-severe SARS-CoV-2 infection. In the study overall: Chains were unpaired, as sequencing was done on bulk RNA from unsorted whole blood. Study conclusions and caveats: Anti-spike CD8 specificities were favored by VDJdb matching, whose results missed private and CD4 specificities.

Each CDR3 protein is one row after TCRdb ran MiXCR on the 5' RACE reads. This table has 40,000 to 55,000 distinct CDR3 sequences, 23% appearing once. About this clonotype itself: Antigen specificity is unknown.

Trimming removed 1 base at V and 5 bases at J, with 19 bases between. Germline V CDR1 and CDR2: MGHRA, YSYEKL. The length of the CDR3 is 17 residues. The J gene is TRBJ2-3, the V gene TRBV4-1; a weak D match, TRBD2 (5 bases). This material consisted of whole blood, taken at baseline. The TCR originated in an adult who was a healthcare worker with PCR-confirmed SARS-CoV-2 infection or an uninfected control (not recorded which). The CDR3 DNA is TGCGCCAGCAGCCAAGTGCGCGTGTACTCCGCGGGAGATACGCAGTATTTT. Translation gives CASSQVRVYSAGDTQYF.